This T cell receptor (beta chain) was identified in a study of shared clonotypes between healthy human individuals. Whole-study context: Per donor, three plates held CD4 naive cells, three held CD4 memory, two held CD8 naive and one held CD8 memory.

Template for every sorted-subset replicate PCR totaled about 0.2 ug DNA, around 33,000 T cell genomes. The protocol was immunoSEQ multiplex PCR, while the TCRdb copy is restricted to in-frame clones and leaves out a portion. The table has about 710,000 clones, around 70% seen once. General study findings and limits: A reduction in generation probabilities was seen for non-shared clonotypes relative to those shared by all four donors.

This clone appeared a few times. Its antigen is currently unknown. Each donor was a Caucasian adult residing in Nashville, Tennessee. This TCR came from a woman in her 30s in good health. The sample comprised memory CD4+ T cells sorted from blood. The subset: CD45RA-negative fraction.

The CDR3 spells CASSHHTPPYEQYF. The CDR3 DNA follows: TGCGCCAGCAGCCACCATACCCCTCCCTACGAGCAGTACTTC. The chain carries TRBV4-1 and TRBJ2-7; D unclear. Germline values: CDR1 MGHRA, CDR2 YSYEKL. The CDR3 contains 14 residues. V dropped 3 bases and J dropped 2 bases, with 11 bases sitting between them.